The next 27 T cell receptor beta chains were all read from a single sample in a study of blood T cells in healthy people across ages. Next came a second PCR, run for roughly 6 to 11 cycles, which used a sample-barcoded 5' primer along with a J-beta primer mix. MiXCR, run by TCRdb on the 5' RACE reads, gives a single entry per CDR3 protein. The table shows over 1,500,000 distinct CDR3 sequences, with roughly 52% occurring only once. The sequencing sample was made of blood. These receptors originate from a woman between 40 and 50 years old in good health.

The chain links TRBV29-1 to TRBJ2-5; no definite D call. V lost 5 bases and J lost 0, with 16 bases in between. The CDR3 has 15 amino acids. In germline, CDR1 is SQVTM, CDR2 ANQGSEA. The CDR3 DNA reads as TGCAGCGTTTCTTATGGTGCGATGTACCAAGAGACCCAGTACTTC. This gives the protein CSVSYGAMYQETQYF.

The genes are TRBV7-2 and TRBJ2-1; D gene unclear. Germline V CDR1 and CDR2: SGHTA, FQGNSA. Trimming cost V 5 bases and J 8 bases, with 13 bases left between them. This CDR3 comprises 13 residues. This chain's CDR3 is CASSKGRMDEQFF. In DNA form, the CDR3 reads TGTGCCAGCAGCAAAGGAAGGATGGATGAGCAGTTCTTC.

The chain joins TRBV4-2 to TRBJ1-5, with 9 bases aligning to TRBD1. The CDR3 length is 15 residues. Trimming removed 3 bases from V and 4 bases from J; junction bases left unmatched: 4. Germline values: CDR1 LGHNA, CDR2 YNFKEQ. The CDR3 DNA follows: TGTGCCAGCAGCCAGTCCGGGACAGGGAATCAGCCCCAGCATTTT. Its protein product is CASSQSGTGNQPQHF.

V gene TRBV2 combines with J gene TRBJ2-5; possibly TRBD2 for D (5 bases). The CDR3 totals 16 residues. Trimming pared 4 bases from V and 5 bases from J, leaving 20 bases between. CDR1 is SNHLY, CDR2 FYNNEI, per germline. The CDR3 bases are TGTGCCAGCAGTGGGGAGCGATTCCAGCGCAGGGAGACCCAGTACTTC. It specifies CASSGERFQRRETQYF.

The chain uses TRBV20-1 and TRBJ2-4; D might be TRBD1 (6 bases). Germline CDR1 and CDR2: DFQATT and SNEGSKA (reference sequence). This CDR3 region has 13 residues. V shed 5 bases and J shed 13 bases, with 21 bases lying between them. Here the CDR3 DNA reads TGCAGTGCTCTCAGTGAACAGGGAAATGAGCAGTACTTC. This sequence encodes CSALSEQGNEQYF.

The genes are TRBV24-1 and TRBJ2-5, with 8 bases that match TRBD1. Germline V gene lookup returns CDR1 KGHDR and CDR2 SFDVKD. Unmatched junction bases numbered 10, after V lost 6 bases and J lost 2 bases. This CDR3 has 16 amino acids. In DNA form, the CDR3 reads TGTGCCACCAGTTACTACGCCCGGACAGGGCAAGAGACCCAGTACTTC. Its translation is CATSYYARTGQETQYF.

As DNA, the CDR3 is TGTGCCAGCACAGGGGGCTGGAACCGCACAGATACGCAGTATTTT. Its translation: CASTGGWNRTDTQYF. The rearrangement joins TRBV13 to TRBJ2-3; the match to TRBD1 covers 8 bases. CDR3 length equals 15 residues. Per germline, CDR1 PRHDT and CDR2 FYEKMQ (reference sequence). Losses at the gene ends were 7 bases for V and 1 base for J; bases not matched to a gene: 7. The full variable domain, completed using reference TRBV13 and TRBJ2-3, is AAGVIQSPRHLIKEKRETATLKCYPIPRHDTVYWYQQGPGQDPQFLISFYEKMQSDKGSIPDRFSAQQFSDYHSELNMSSLELGDSALYFCASTGGWNRTDTQYFGPGTRLTVL.

This clonotype was seen more than once but under ten times. This sequence joins TRBV3-1 and TRBJ2-5; 12 positions match TRBD2. CDR1 and CDR2 (germline): LGHDT, YNNKEL (reference sequence). The J segment lost 11 bases and the V segment lost 1 base, leaving 5 bases of the junction unmatched. The CDR3 consists of 14 residues. In DNA form, the CDR3 reads TGTGCCAGCAGCCAAGGACTAGCGGGGGAGGTGCAGTACTTC. This codes for CASSQGLAGEVQYF.

The chain uses TRBV20-1 and TRBJ2-2; 12 bases match TRBD2. The CDR3 is made up of 19 amino acids. CDR1 and CDR2 from the germline V gene are DFQATT and SNEGSKA (reference sequence). The V gene end was trimmed by 0 bases and the J gene end by 4 bases; junction bases not matched to a gene: 12. In nucleotides, the CDR3 is TGCAGTGCTAGAGATACTAGCGGGGGGCCAACCCCGGGCACCGGGGAGCTGTTTTTT. It codes for CSARDTSGGPTPGTGELFF.

V and J are TRBV10-3 and TRBJ1-1, with D unclear. This CDR3 spans 12 amino acids. Germline CDR1 is ENHRY and CDR2 is SYGVKD. Trimming stripped 8 bases from V and 0 bases from J, with 7 bases between. CDR3 protein: CAIARVNTEAFF. Here the CDR3 DNA reads TGTGCCATCGCAAGAGTGAACACTGAAGCTTTCTTT.

This sequence joins TRBV20-1 and TRBJ2-5, with D tentatively TRBD1 or TRBD2 (5 bases each). The better agreement between TRBJ2-7 and the DNA end casts doubt on the J call. Germline CDR1 reads DFQATT; CDR2 reads SNEGSKA (reference sequence). The CDR3 is 14 amino acids. In DNA, the CDR3 is TGCAGTGCTAGAGCCTCCGAGGGACCCTACGAGCAGTACTTC. This sequence encodes CSARASEGPYEQYF.

CDR3 nucleotides: TGTGCCACCAGCAGAGATCTTCTAGCGGGGGTAAACAATGAGCAGTTCTTC. It yields the protein CATSRDLLAGVNNEQFF. The rearrangement links TRBV15 to TRBJ2-1, with TRBD2 matching 10 bases. Germline CDR1 is LNHNV and CDR2 is YYDKDF (reference sequence). This CDR3 region has 17 residues. J lost 5 bases, V lost 0 bases, and 7 bases had no gene match.

There are a few counts of this clonotype. This chain links TRBV7-9 with TRBJ2-3, with TRBD1 as a possible D gene (5 bases). Trimming removed 3 bases at V and 6 bases at J, with 13 bases between. This CDR3 spans 14 amino acids. Germline V gene lookup returns CDR1 SEHNR and CDR2 FQNEAQ (reference sequence). CDR3 sequence reads: CASSLQGTRDTQYF. CDR3 bases: TGTGCCAGCAGCTTGCAGGGTACGAGGGATACGCAGTATTTT.

The chain uses TRBV18 and TRBJ2-7; D unclear. The germline V gene has CDR1 KGHSH and CDR2 LQKENI. This CDR3 spans 14 amino acids. The ends were cut back, 3 bases at V and 3 bases at J, with 12 bases in the middle. CDR3 nucleotides: TGTGCCAGCTCACCGCCGTCCGGATTCTACGAGCAGTACTTC. Translation gives CASSPPSGFYEQYF.

The count of this clonotype is one. The CDR3 reads CASSLGVRLAGVRLEETQYF. CDR3 bases: TGCGCCAGCAGCTTGGGGGTTCGTCTAGCGGGGGTACGATTGGAAGAGACCCAGTACTTC. This chain connects TRBV5-1 to TRBJ2-5; 10 positions agree with TRBD2. V shed 0 bases, J shed 3 bases, and the junction held 17 bases outside the gene matches. The germline gives CDR1 SGHRS, CDR2 YFSETQ. This CDR3 spans 20 amino acids.

Here the CDR3 DNA reads TGCGCCAGCAGCCAAGATTCCAGCGGGGGAGGAACAGATACGCAGTATTTT. Translation: CASSQDSSGGGTDTQYF. The chain has TRBV4-3 and TRBJ2-3; 8 bases align to TRBD2. This CDR3 is built from 17 residues. CDR1 LGHNA and CDR2 YSLEER come from the germline V gene. V gave up 0 bases and J gave up 3 bases; unmatched junction bases: 8.

This chain uses TRBV4-3 with TRBJ1-2, with D perhaps matching TRBD1 (5 bases). Germline V CDR1 and CDR2: LGHNA, YSLEER. CDR3 length: 14 amino acids. With 1 base removed from V and 13 bases from J, the gap between germline ends came to 19 bases. CDR3 residues: CASSQVVGSGMSTF. The CDR3 DNA reads as TGCGCCAGCAGCCAAGTCGTGGGGTCAGGGATGTCCACCTTC.

The rearrangement links TRBV6-2 or TRBV6-3 to TRBJ1-1; no clear D. CDR1 is MNHEY, CDR2 SVGEGT, per germline. Deletions cut 0 bases from V and 1 base from J, with 12 bases between. CDR3 length: 16 residues. The CDR3 region has the DNA TGTGCCAGCAGTTACTCTGTGACGCGGGAGAACACTGAAGCTTTCTTT. Amino acid sequence: CASSYSVTRENTEAFF.

The chain links TRBV4-1 to TRBJ1-1, with D possibly TRBD1 on 5 matching bases. Germline assignment: CDR1 MGHRA and CDR2 YSYEKL. V lost 0 bases, J lost 0 bases, and 11 bases lay in between. The CDR3 spans 16 residues. The CDR3, as DNA: TGCGCCAGCAGCCAAGAGGGTGGGGGTATGAACACTGAAGCTTTCTTT. This codes for CASSQEGGGMNTEAFF.

This sequence joins TRBV6-5 and TRBJ2-6; TRBD2 matches at 13 bases. V was clipped by 0 bases and J by 2 bases; unmatched bases: 4. This CDR3 region has 19 residues. The germline CDR1 and CDR2 sequences are MNHEY and SVGAGI. CDR3 bases: TGTGCCAGCAGTTACTCGATCGGGACTAGCGGGGCTGGGGCCAACGTCCTGACTTTC. Translation gives CASSYSIGTSGAGANVLTF.

This clonotype has a handful of counts. The V and J genes are TRBV7-2 and TRBJ2-1, with TRBD2 as a possible D gene (6 bases). The CDR3 spans 14 residues. V gave up 1 base and J gave up 9 bases, with 13 bases separating them. CDR1 and CDR2 (germline): SGHTA, FQGNSA. The CDR3 bases are TGTGCCAGCAGCTTAGAGGCACTAGCAGGTGAGCAGTTCTTC. Protein sequence: CASSLEALAGEQFF.

This sequence joins TRBV27 and TRBJ2-1; TRBD2 agrees at 8 bases. The V gene's germline CDR1 is MNHEY and CDR2 SMNVEV (reference sequence). V shed 4 bases, J shed 0 bases, and the junction held 11 bases outside the gene matches. The CDR3 contains 18 residues. CDR3 coding DNA: TGTGCCAGCAGTTCTCCTCGGGGGGGGGGAAGCTCCTACAATGAGCAGTTCTTC. Protein: CASSSPRGGGSSYNEQFF.

The chain uses TRBV5-1 and TRBJ2-3; D is unclear. The CDR3 is made up of 14 amino acids. Trimming took off 6 bases at V and 0 bases at J, with 11 bases between the two ends. Germline loops: CDR1 SGHRS, CDR2 YFSETQ. The CDR3 nucleotides read TGCGCCAGCACCCACGGGCGGAGCACAGATACGCAGTATTTT. As protein: CASTHGRSTDTQYF. Full variable domain (missing parts from reference TRBV5-1 and TRBJ2-3): KAGVTQTPRYLIKTRGQQVTLSCSPISGHRSVSWYQQTPGQGLQFLFEYFSETQRNKGNFPGRFSGRQFSNSRSEMNVSTLELGDSALYLCASTHGRSTDTQYFGPGTRLTVL.

This clonotype has more than one count but fewer than ten. The gene calls are TRBV27 and TRBJ2-1; 13 bases match TRBD2. The CDR3 sequence is 15 residues long. Germline V gene data show CDR1 as MNHEY and CDR2 as SMNVEV (reference sequence). The V and J ends lost 8 bases and 4 bases, in that order; junction bases with no gene match: 5. CDR3 DNA: TGTGCCAGCCGACTAGCGGGGGGTTTGTACAATGAGCAGTTCTTC. The encoded protein is CASRLAGGLYNEQFF.

The genes are TRBV11-2 and TRBJ1-1; D ambiguous. CDR3 length: 14 residues. From germline, CDR1 is SGHAT and CDR2 FQNNGV. The V and J ends lost 0 bases and 7 bases respectively, with 12 bases between them. The CDR3 spells CASSLDQWVIEAFF. The DNA of the CDR3 is TGTGCCAGCAGCTTAGATCAATGGGTGATTGAAGCTTTCTTT.

This clonotype showed up just a few times. V usage is TRBV6-6 and J usage is TRBJ2-6, with 7 bases lining up with TRBD1. The germline V gene encodes CDR1 MNHNY and CDR2 SVGAGI (reference sequence). Trimming at V came to 8 bases and at J to 0 bases, leaving 4 bases not matched to a gene. The CDR3 totals 15 residues. The CDR3 loop reads CASGTETSGANVLTF. The CDR3 coding sequence is TGTGCCAGCGGGACAGAGACCTCTGGGGCCAACGTCCTGACTTTC.

The chain uses TRBV18 and TRBJ2-5; D might be TRBD1 (5 bases). Per the germline V gene, CDR1 is KGHSH and CDR2 is LQKENI. Trimming shortened V by 3 bases and J by 1 base, and 12 bases separated the two germline ends. This CDR3 contains 15 residues. DNA of the CDR3: TGTGCCAGCTCACCTCCCGCCAGGGCCCAAGAGACCCAGTACTTC. Protein product: CASSPPARAQETQYF.